Given below is one T cell receptor (beta chain) in context. V dropped 5 bases and J dropped 3 bases, with 14 bases sitting between them. Germline-derived CDR1 and CDR2 are SNHLY and FYNNEI. This CDR3 has 14 amino acids. This entry belongs to a study of T cell changes during pregnancy in multiple sclerosis. Assay used: immunoSEQ multiplex PCR; TCRdb lists only in-frame clones, some missing. The repertoire holds some 110,000 clones, with 91% as singletons. The chain couples TRBV2 to TRBJ2-7, with a possible D match to TRBD1 (5 bases). This sample comprised peripheral blood, obtained before pregnancy. This sequence originates from a female donor with multiple sclerosis, enrolled in a pregnancy study. The CDR3 region has the DNA TGTGCCAGCAGTTTCAGGACAACTATCTACGAGCAGTACTTC. This encodes CASSFRTTIYEQYF.